The next 32 T cell receptor beta chains were all read from a single sample in a study of cytomegalovirus exposure and HLA in healthy donors. A multiplex PCR was run with 60 Vbeta primers and 13 Jbeta primers. Clones were read by immunoSEQ multiplex PCR, and TCRdb kept only the in-frame ones, dropping some. This sample contains around 140,000 clones. Source material: PBMCs. The receptors were gathered from a man in his late teens or twenties in good health and CMV-seronegative.

The genes are TRBV5-1 and TRBJ2-6; D is undetermined. Trimming stripped 1 base from V and 0 bases from J, with 5 bases between. Germline CDR1 reads SGHRS; CDR2 reads YFSETQ. The CDR3 is made up of 15 amino acids. The CDR3: CASSLLDSGANVLTF. DNA of the CDR3: TGCGCCAGCAGCTTGTTAGACTCTGGGGCCAACGTCCTGACTTTC.

The chain has TRBV18 and TRBJ2-7; possibly TRBD1 for D (6 bases). CDR3 length equals 15 residues. The ends were cut back, 1 base at V and 0 bases at J, with 10 bases in the middle. Germline assignment: CDR1 KGHSH and CDR2 LQKENI. CDR3 in DNA: TGTGCCAGCTCACCACGGGACACTAGCTCCTACGAGCAGTACTTC. As protein: CASSPRDTSSYEQYF.

The chain is built from TRBV13 and TRBJ2-3, with a tentative D call TRBD1 (7 bases). Germline assignment: CDR1 PRHDT and CDR2 FYEKMQ (reference sequence). The CDR3 sequence is 12 residues long. V was shortened by 4 bases and J by 10 bases, with 12 bases between the two germline ends. CDR3 loop: CASSSDREAQYF. In DNA, the CDR3 is TGTGCCAGCAGCTCCGACAGGGAGGCGCAGTATTTT. Full variable domain (remainder filled in from reference TRBV13 and TRBJ2-3): AAGVIQSPRHLIKEKRETATLKCYPIPRHDTVYWYQQGPGQDPQFLISFYEKMQSDKGSIPDRFSAQQFSDYHSELNMSSLELGDSALYFCASSSDREAQYFGPGTRLTVL.

Turning to this clone: The sample carries other DNA sequences with the same CDR3. This rearrangement joins TRBV4-3 to TRBJ2-3; 8 nucleotides line up with TRBD2. The germline gives CDR1 LGHNA, CDR2 YSLEER. Trimming cost V 0 bases and J 4 bases; bases outside gene matches: 3. The CDR3 consists of 15 residues. The CDR3 loop reads CASSQDRGGADTQYF. As DNA, the CDR3 is TGCGCCAGCAGCCAAGATCGGGGGGGAGCAGATACGCAGTATTTT.

The chain joins TRBV4-3 to TRBJ2-7; D may be TRBD2 (7 bases). Germline assignment: CDR1 LGHNA and CDR2 YSLEER. The length of the CDR3 is 14 residues. V dropped 0 bases and J dropped 6 bases, with 12 bases sitting between them. CDR3 sequence reads: CASSQEGGAGEQYF. CDR3 DNA: TGCGCCAGCAGCCAAGAGGGGGGGGCTGGCGAGCAGTACTTC.

V usage is TRBV19 and J usage is TRBJ2-5, with a tentative D call TRBD2 (6 bases). The CDR3 sequence is 13 residues long. CDR1 LNHDA and CDR2 SQIVND come from the germline V gene (reference sequence). Trimming left V 3 bases short and J 2 bases short, with 7 bases between. The CDR3 is CASSMGLQETQYF. The DNA of the CDR3 is TGTGCCAGTAGTATGGGACTGCAAGAGACCCAGTACTTC.

This rearrangement joins TRBV11-2 to TRBJ1-1; no clear D gene. The germline V gene has CDR1 SGHAT and CDR2 FQNNGV. CDR3 length: 12 amino acids. The V gene lost 0 bases and the J gene lost 5 bases, with 4 bases spanning the gap. Written as DNA, the CDR3 is TGTGCCAGCAGCTTAGATCGGACTGAAGCTTTCTTT. Protein product: CASSLDRTEAFF. Full variable domain (outside the CDR3, taken from reference TRBV11-2 and TRBJ1-1): EAGVAQSPRYKIIEKRQSVAFWCNPISGHATLYWYQQILGQGPKLLIQFQNNGVVDDSQLPKDRFSAERLKGVDSTLKIQPAKLEDSAVYLCASSLDRTEAFFGQGTRLTVV.

CDR3 protein: CASSRQGAYEQYF. The CDR3 nucleotides are TGTGCCAGCAGTAGACAGGGGGCCTACGAGCAGTACTTC. V usage is TRBV27 and J usage is TRBJ2-7; TRBD1 aligns across 9 bases. Germline V gene sequence: CDR1 MNHEY, CDR2 SMNVEV (reference sequence). V lost 5 bases and J lost 2; bases outside the gene matches: 1. This CDR3 comprises 13 residues.

This sequence joins TRBV30 and TRBJ1-2; D is ambiguous. Deletions cut 3 bases from V and 8 bases from J, with 10 bases between. The germline V gene encodes CDR1 GTSNPN and CDR2 SVGIG (reference sequence). CDR3 length: 11 residues. The CDR3 reads CAWSAEAGYTF. The CDR3 coding sequence is TGTGCCTGGAGCGCCGAGGCGGGCTACACCTTC.

This sequence joins TRBV7-2 and TRBJ2-1; 11 bases map to TRBD2. The CDR3 runs to 16 residues. Germline V gene lookup returns CDR1 SGHTA and CDR2 FQGNSA. V was pared by 0 bases and J by 5 bases, with 3 bases of the junction left unmatched. The CDR3 is CASSLAASGGNNEQFF. The CDR3 DNA reads TGTGCCAGCAGCTTAGCGGCTAGCGGGGGGAACAATGAGCAGTTCTTC.

The chain couples TRBV9 to TRBJ2-2; D uncertain. V lost 0 bases and J 4 bases, leaving 10 bases between the germline ends. The V gene's germline CDR1 is SGDLS and CDR2 YYNGEE. This CDR3 contains 15 residues. CDR3 in DNA: TGTGCCAGCAGCGTAGGCTCCGACTTCACCGGGGAGCTGTTTTTT. This sequence encodes CASSVGSDFTGELFF.

V gene TRBV7-2 combines with J gene TRBJ2-5; D might be TRBD2 (6 bases). CDR3 size: 14 residues. In germline, CDR1 is SGHTA, CDR2 FQGNSA. Trimming took 0 bases from V and 1 from J, leaving 6 bases between them. The CDR3 sequence: CASSLAGGQETQYF. CDR3 nucleotide sequence: TGTGCCAGCAGCTTAGCGGGGGGCCAAGAGACCCAGTACTTC.

V usage is TRBV5-1 and J usage is TRBJ1-1, with D possibly being TRBD1 (6 bases). Trimming pared 2 bases from V and 0 bases from J, leaving 11 bases between. Germline V gene data show CDR1 as SGHRS and CDR2 as YFSETQ. The CDR3 extends over 15 amino acids. Written as DNA, the CDR3 is TGCGCCAGCAGCTTAGATTACAGGGTGAACACTGAAGCTTTCTTT. Its protein product is CASSLDYRVNTEAFF.

The chain is built from TRBV7-2 and TRBJ1-4; TRBD1 matches at 8 bases. The germline V gene has CDR1 SGHTA and CDR2 FQGNSA. This CDR3 contains 14 residues. The V and J ends lost 4 bases and 5 bases, in that order; junction bases with no gene match: 3. The CDR3 DNA reads as TGTGCCAGCAGCTGGGACAGGAGCAATGAAAAACTGTTTTTT. It yields the protein CASSWDRSNEKLFF.

V is TRBV27 and J is TRBJ2-7; possible D gene TRBD2, 5 bases. From germline, CDR1 is MNHEY and CDR2 SMNVEV (reference sequence). V was cut by 5 bases and J by 3 bases, with 11 bases left in between. The CDR3 runs to 13 residues. CDR3 sequence: CASSSGSGYEQYF. The CDR3 region has the DNA TGTGCCAGCAGTAGCGGATCGGGCTACGAGCAGTACTTC.

CDR3 region: CASSLLMNAWSTEAFF. The CDR3 bases are TGTGCCAGCAGTTTACTGATGAACGCTTGGAGCACTGAAGCTTTCTTT. The rearrangement links TRBV28 to TRBJ1-1; no firm D call. The CDR3 is made up of 16 amino acids. CDR1 is MDHEN, CDR2 SYDVKM, per germline. V was trimmed by 2 bases and J by 4 bases, leaving 17 bases between them.

The V and J genes are TRBV4-1 and TRBJ2-7; 7 bases align to TRBD1. Losses at the gene ends were 6 bases for V and 3 bases for J; bases not matched to a gene: 5. The length of the CDR3 is 13 residues. CDR1 is MGHRA, CDR2 YSYEKL, per germline. CDR3 nucleotide sequence: TGCGCCAGCAGAGGGACAGACTACTACGAGCAGTACTTC. It yields the protein CASRGTDYYEQYF.

This chain connects TRBV27 to TRBJ2-2; 9 bases align to TRBD2. The germline CDR1 and CDR2 sequences are MNHEY and SMNVEV (reference sequence). The CDR3 covers 16 residues. The V gene end was trimmed by 6 bases and the J gene end by 0 bases; junction bases not matched to a gene: 5. CDR3 region: CASSPSGRTNTGELFF. CDR3 DNA: TGTGCCAGCAGCCCCAGCGGGAGGACGAACACCGGGGAGCTGTTTTTT.

The chain has TRBV5-5 and TRBJ1-2; TRBD1 might be the D (5 bases). The V end lost 6 bases, the J end lost 6 bases, and 18 bases lay between the germline ends. Germline CDR1 reads SGHKS; CDR2 reads YYEKEE (reference sequence). The CDR3 is 14 residues long. The DNA of the CDR3 is TGTGCCAGCACGGCCGGGGGGGACGGGAATGGCTACACCTTC. Residues: CASTAGGDGNGYTF.

J is TRBJ1-2 and V is TRBV4-1; D is uncertain. The V end lost 1 base, the J end lost 8 bases, and 8 bases lay between the germline ends. The CDR3 extends over 12 amino acids. CDR1 and CDR2 (germline): MGHRA, YSYEKL. As DNA, the CDR3 is TGCGCCAGCAGCCAAGTTGTGGGCGGCTACACCTTC. Protein: CASSQVVGGYTF.

V gene TRBV28 combines with J gene TRBJ2-3; no definite D call. The V end lost 8 bases, the J end lost 0 bases, and 6 bases lay between the germline ends. The CDR3 totals 12 residues. Germline CDR1 reads MDHEN; CDR2 reads SYDVKM. The CDR3 nucleotides are TGTGCCAGCGGTGGCAGCACAGATACGCAGTATTTT. Translation gives CASGGSTDTQYF.

The rearrangement uses TRBV5-1 and TRBJ1-6, with D unresolved. The CDR3 covers 16 residues. V was pared by 1 base and J by 7 bases, with 15 bases between. Germline assignment: CDR1 SGHRS and CDR2 YFSETQ. CDR3 region: CASSLNGESGNSPLHF. CDR3 DNA: TGCGCCAGCAGCTTGAATGGGGAGTCTGGGAATTCACCCCTCCACTTT.

This chain links TRBV28 with TRBJ1-5, with D possibly being TRBD1 (5 bases). V gave up 6 bases and J gave up 0 bases, with 12 bases separating them. CDR1 and CDR2 (germline): MDHEN, SYDVKM. The CDR3 totals 15 residues. CDR3 sequence (DNA): TGTGCCAGCAGGACCCCAGGGATTAGCAATCAGCCCCAGCATTTT. This sequence encodes CASRTPGISNQPQHF.

V and J are TRBV29-1 and TRBJ2-5; D is possibly TRBD1 (6 bases). Deletions cut 6 bases from V and 5 bases from J, with 19 bases between. This CDR3 contains 14 residues. CDR1 SQVTM and CDR2 ANQGSEA come from the germline V gene. CDR3 region: CSVLRGFPRETQYF. In nucleotides, the CDR3 is TGCAGCGTCCTTAGGGGGTTTCCGAGGGAGACCCAGTACTTC. The full variable domain, rest sourced from reference TRBV29-1 and TRBJ2-5, is SAVISQKPSRDICQRGTSLTIQCQVDSQVTMMFWYRQQPGQSLTLIATANQGSEATYESGFVIDKFPISRPNLTFSTLTVSNMSPEDSSIYLCSVLRGFPRETQYFGPGTRLLVL.

The rearrangement uses TRBV28 and TRBJ1-1, with TRBD1 as a possible D gene (6 bases). CDR3 size: 14 residues. V was cut by 2 bases and J by 4 bases, with 11 bases left in between. The germline V gene encodes CDR1 MDHEN and CDR2 SYDVKM. The CDR3: CASSLTTGTTEAFF. CDR3 nucleotides: TGTGCCAGCAGTTTAACTACAGGGACCACTGAAGCTTTCTTT.

This chain uses TRBV28 with TRBJ1-6; TRBD1 might be the D (5 bases). The V and J ends lost 8 bases and 12 bases respectively, with 14 bases between them. This CDR3 has 12 residues. Germline V gene lookup returns CDR1 MDHEN and CDR2 SYDVKM. This CDR3 reads CASGQGWKPLHF. The DNA of the CDR3 is TGTGCCAGCGGCCAGGGATGGAAACCCCTCCACTTT.

The chain carries TRBV4-3 and TRBJ2-7, with D perhaps TRBD1 (6 bases). V gave up 1 base and J gave up 6 bases, with 13 bases separating them. The germline V gene has CDR1 LGHNA and CDR2 YSLEER. The CDR3 is made up of 14 amino acids. As DNA, the CDR3 is TGCGCCAGCAGCCAAGTCCAGGGGTACGCCGAGCAGTACTTC. It encodes CASSQVQGYAEQYF.

CDR3 sequence: CAIRRGNSYEQYF. The CDR3 nucleotides read TGTGCCATCAGAAGAGGGAACTCCTACGAGCAGTACTTC. This chain joins TRBV10-3 and TRBJ2-7; D is possibly TRBD2 (5 bases). In germline, CDR1 is ENHRY, CDR2 SYGVKD. The CDR3 totals 13 residues. V gave up 6 bases and J gave up 0 bases, with 9 bases separating them.

This CDR3 reads CASKLAGIHSYNEQFF. The CDR3 DNA sequence: TGTGCCAGCAAACTTGCCGGGATACACTCCTACAATGAGCAGTTCTTC. This rearrangement joins TRBV6-6 to TRBJ2-1, with D tentatively TRBD2 (5 bases). V lost 7 bases and J 0 bases, leaving 16 bases between the germline ends. The CDR3 extends over 16 amino acids. Germline V lookup: CDR1 MNHNY, CDR2 SVGAGI (reference sequence).

V and J are TRBV11-2 and TRBJ1-2; no reliable D call. Trimming removed 4 bases from V and 2 bases from J, with 11 bases in between. This CDR3 contains 14 residues. Germline V gene lookup returns CDR1 SGHAT and CDR2 FQNNGV. The DNA of the CDR3 is TGTGCCAGCAGCTCCTCGGGAGCAAACTATGGCTACACCTTC. This sequence encodes CASSSSGANYGYTF.

V and J are TRBV5-1 and TRBJ1-1, with a tentative D call TRBD1 (6 bases). The germline V and J ends were trimmed by 4 bases and 0 bases, with 10 bases remaining between them. CDR3 length equals 14 residues. Germline loops: CDR1 SGHRS, CDR2 YFSETQ. The CDR3 loop reads CASSGRDMNTEAFF. Here the CDR3 DNA reads TGCGCCAGCAGCGGCCGGGACATGAACACTGAAGCTTTCTTT.

This rearrangement joins TRBV19 to TRBJ2-4, with 8 bases that match TRBD1. Trimming cost V 8 bases and J 1 base; bases outside gene matches: 4. In germline, CDR1 is LNHDA, CDR2 SQIVND (reference sequence). This CDR3 region has 14 residues. The CDR3 DNA is TGTGCCAGTGGACAGGGCTACGCCAAAAACATTCAGTACTTC. Translating gives CASGQGYAKNIQYF.